Below are 7 T cell receptor beta chains sequenced from a single sample in a study of CD8+ T cells in alopecia areata. Extracted RNA was reverse transcribed into cDNA, the sequencing template. Libraries were prepared by immunoSEQ multiplex PCR; TCRdb keeps only in-frame clonotypes and omits some of them. The table records about 150,000 clones, about 50% of them present only once. Source: CD8+ T cells sorted from blood, taken at week 0. These TCRs come from a human donor with alopecia areata.

This chain connects TRBV27 to TRBJ1-5; 9 nucleotides match TRBD1. The V gene's germline CDR1 is MNHEY and CDR2 SMNVEV (reference sequence). The CDR3 has 13 residues. J gave up 6 bases and V 6 bases, and 3 bases lay outside the gene matches. The CDR3 loop is CASSGTGIQPQHF. The CDR3 DNA sequence: TGTGCCAGCAGCGGGACAGGGATTCAGCCCCAGCATTTT.

DNA of the CDR3: TGCGCCAGCAGCCAGGTAATGTCTGTTACCTACGAGCAGTACTTC. This encodes CASSQVMSVTYEQYF. V is TRBV4-1 and J is TRBJ2-7; D unresolved. The CDR3 runs to 15 residues. V gave up 3 bases and J gave up 2 bases, with 14 bases separating them. Germline V gives CDR1 MGHRA, CDR2 YSYEKL.

This clone has a handful of counts. The J gene is TRBJ2-1, the V gene TRBV11-1; 10 bases match TRBD2. After removal of 5 bases from V and 2 bases from J, the junction contained 3 bases not matched to a gene. This CDR3 is 15 amino acids long. Germline values: CDR1 SGHAT, CDR2 FQDESV (reference sequence). CDR3 protein: CASSHLAGAYNEQFF. Here the CDR3 DNA reads TGTGCCAGCAGCCATCTAGCGGGGGCCTACAATGAGCAGTTCTTC. Based on the CDR3 plus reference TRBV11-1 and TRBJ2-1, the full variable domain is EAEVAQSPRYKITEKSQAVAFWCDPISGHATLYWYRQILGQGPELLVQFQDESVVDDSQLPKDRFSAERLKGVDSTLKIQPAELGDSAMYLCASSHLAGAYNEQFFGPGTRLTVL.

The chain recombines TRBV19 with TRBJ1-2, with a possible D match to TRBD1 (6 bases). The CDR3 is 14 residues long. The germline V gene has CDR1 LNHDA and CDR2 SQIVND (reference sequence). Trimming pared 6 bases from V and 7 bases from J, leaving 18 bases between. The CDR3 region is CASSEQGFDRGYTF. The DNA of the CDR3 is TGTGCCAGTAGCGAACAGGGTTTCGATCGTGGCTACACCTTC.

The chain uses TRBV4-1 and TRBJ1-5; D possibly corresponds to TRBD1 (6 bases). This CDR3 is built from 15 residues. Germline V gene data show CDR1 as MGHRA and CDR2 as YSYEKL. V was cut by 1 base and J by 4 bases, with 11 bases left in between. Here the CDR3 reads CASSQVLDSNQPQHF. Written as DNA, the CDR3 is TGCGCCAGCAGCCAAGTTCTGGACAGTAATCAGCCCCAGCATTTT.

Remarks on this clone: Other DNA sequences in the sample encode the same CDR3. V gene TRBV27 combines with J gene TRBJ1-2; the D gene is possibly TRBD1 (5 bases). Germline loops: CDR1 MNHEY, CDR2 SMNVEV (reference sequence). The CDR3 is made up of 11 amino acids. The V end lost 5 bases, the J end lost 5 bases, and 6 bases lay between the germline ends. Here the CDR3 DNA reads TGTGCCAGCAGTCCAGGGTATGGCTACACCTTC. Protein sequence: CASSPGYGYTF.

The chain combines TRBV9 with TRBJ2-7, with D possibly being TRBD2 (5 bases). The CDR3 contains 14 residues. Per germline, CDR1 SGDLS and CDR2 YYNGEE. V lost 0 bases, J lost 2 bases, and 9 bases lay in between. This chain's CDR3 is CASSVGSGTYEQYF. For the CDR3, the DNA is TGTGCCAGCAGCGTAGGGTCGGGGACCTACGAGCAGTACTTC.